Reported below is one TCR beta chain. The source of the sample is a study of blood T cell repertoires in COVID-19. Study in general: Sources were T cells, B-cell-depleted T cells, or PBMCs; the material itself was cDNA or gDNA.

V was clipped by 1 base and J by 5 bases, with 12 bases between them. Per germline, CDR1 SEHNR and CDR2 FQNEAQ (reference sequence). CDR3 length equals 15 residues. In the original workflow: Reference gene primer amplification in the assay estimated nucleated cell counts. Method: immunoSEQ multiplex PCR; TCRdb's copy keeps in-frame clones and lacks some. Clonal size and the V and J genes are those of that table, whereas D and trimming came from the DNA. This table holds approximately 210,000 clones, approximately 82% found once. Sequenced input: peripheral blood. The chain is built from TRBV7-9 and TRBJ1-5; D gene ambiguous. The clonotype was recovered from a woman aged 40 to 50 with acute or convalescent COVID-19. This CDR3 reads CASSLGGELDQPQHF. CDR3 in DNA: TGTGCCAGCAGCTTAGGGGGAGAGCTAGATCAGCCCCAGCATTTT.